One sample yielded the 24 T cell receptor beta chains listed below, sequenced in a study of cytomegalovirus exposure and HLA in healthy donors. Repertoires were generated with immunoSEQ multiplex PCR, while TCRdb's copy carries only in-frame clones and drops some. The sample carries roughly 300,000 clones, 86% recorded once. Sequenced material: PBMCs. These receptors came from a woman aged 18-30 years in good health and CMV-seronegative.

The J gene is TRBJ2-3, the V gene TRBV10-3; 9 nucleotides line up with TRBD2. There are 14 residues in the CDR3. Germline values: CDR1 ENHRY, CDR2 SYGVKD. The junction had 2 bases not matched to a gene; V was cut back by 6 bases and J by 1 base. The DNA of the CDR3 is TGTGCCATCAGCGCTAGCGGGGGCACAGATACGCAGTATTTT. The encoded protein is CAISASGGTDTQYF.

CDR3 DNA: TGTGCCAGCAGCTTAGGGACAGGGGGAACGGGCTACACCTTC. Amino acid sequence: CASSLGTGGTGYTF. This chain links TRBV11-2 with TRBJ1-2, with 10 bases that match TRBD1. This CDR3 is built from 14 residues. CDR1 SGHAT and CDR2 FQNNGV come from the germline V gene. The ends lost 1 base at V and 8 bases at J; junction bases unmatched: 4.

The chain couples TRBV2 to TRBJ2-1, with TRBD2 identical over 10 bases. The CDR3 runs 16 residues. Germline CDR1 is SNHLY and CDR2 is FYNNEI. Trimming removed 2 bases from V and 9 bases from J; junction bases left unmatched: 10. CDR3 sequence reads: CASSERGGTSAGEQFF. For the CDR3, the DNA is TGTGCCAGCAGTGAACGGGGGGGGACTAGCGCGGGTGAGCAGTTCTTC.

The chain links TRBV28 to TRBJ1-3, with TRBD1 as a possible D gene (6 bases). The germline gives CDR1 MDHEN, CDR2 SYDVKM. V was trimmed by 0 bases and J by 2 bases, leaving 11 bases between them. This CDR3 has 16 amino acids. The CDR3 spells CASSLWGDKPGNTIYF. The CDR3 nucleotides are TGTGCCAGCAGTTTATGGGGGGACAAGCCTGGAAACACCATATATTTT.

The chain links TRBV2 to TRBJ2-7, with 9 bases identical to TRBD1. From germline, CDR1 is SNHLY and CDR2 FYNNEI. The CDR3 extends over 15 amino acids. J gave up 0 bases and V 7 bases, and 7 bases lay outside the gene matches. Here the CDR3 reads CASKPPGQGSYEQYF. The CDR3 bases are TGTGCCAGCAAACCGCCGGGACAGGGCTCCTACGAGCAGTACTTC.

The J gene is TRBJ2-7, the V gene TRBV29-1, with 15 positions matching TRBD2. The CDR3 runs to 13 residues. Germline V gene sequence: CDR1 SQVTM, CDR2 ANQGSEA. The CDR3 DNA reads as TGCAGTGCCGGGACTAGCGGGAGGAGGGAGCAGTACTTC. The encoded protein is CSAGTSGRREQYF.

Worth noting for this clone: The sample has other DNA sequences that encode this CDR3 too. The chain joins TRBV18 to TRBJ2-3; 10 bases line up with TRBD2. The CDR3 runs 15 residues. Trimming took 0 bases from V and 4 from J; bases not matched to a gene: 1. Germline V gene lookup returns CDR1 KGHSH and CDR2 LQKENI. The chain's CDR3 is CASSPPLAGADTQYF. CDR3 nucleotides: TGTGCCAGCTCACCACCGCTAGCGGGAGCAGATACGCAGTATTTT.

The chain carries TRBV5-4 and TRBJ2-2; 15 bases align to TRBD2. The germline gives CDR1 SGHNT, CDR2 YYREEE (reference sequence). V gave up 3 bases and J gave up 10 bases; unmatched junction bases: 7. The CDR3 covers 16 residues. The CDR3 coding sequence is TGTGCCAGCAGCTGGGGGACTAGCGGGGGGCAGGTGGAGCTGTTTTTT. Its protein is CASSWGTSGGQVELFF.

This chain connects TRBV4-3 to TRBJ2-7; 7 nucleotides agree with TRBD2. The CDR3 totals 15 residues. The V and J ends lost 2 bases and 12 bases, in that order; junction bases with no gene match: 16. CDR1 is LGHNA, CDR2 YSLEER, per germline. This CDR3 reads CASSQSTLRGAGMYF. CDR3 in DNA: TGCGCCAGCAGCCAATCAACCCTGAGGGGAGCGGGAATGTACTTC.

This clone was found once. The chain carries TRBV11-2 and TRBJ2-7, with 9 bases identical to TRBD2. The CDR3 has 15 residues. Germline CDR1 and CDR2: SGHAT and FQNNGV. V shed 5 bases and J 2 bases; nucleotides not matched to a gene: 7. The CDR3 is CASSPQREEPYEQYF. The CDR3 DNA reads TGTGCCAGCAGCCCGCAGCGGGAGGAACCCTACGAGCAGTACTTC. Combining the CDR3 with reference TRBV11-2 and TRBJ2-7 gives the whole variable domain EAGVAQSPRYKIIEKRQSVAFWCNPISGHATLYWYQQILGQGPKLLIQFQNNGVVDDSQLPKDRFSAERLKGVDSTLKIQPAKLEDSAVYLCASSPQREEPYEQYFGPGTRLTVT.

This CDR3 is CASSPRHSSSYEQYF. Written as DNA, the CDR3 is TGTGCCAGCAGCCCGAGACATTCGAGCTCCTACGAGCAGTACTTC. V usage is TRBV7-2 and J usage is TRBJ2-7; D unresolved. CDR1 and CDR2 (germline): SGHTA, FQGNSA. V lost 5 bases and J lost 0, with 14 bases in between. CDR3 size: 15 residues. Together with reference TRBV7-2 and TRBJ2-7, the CDR3 gives the full variable domain: GAGVSQSPSNKVTEKGKDVELRCDPISGHTALYWYRQSLGQGLEFLIYFQGNSAPDKSGLPSDRFSAERTGGSVSTLTIQRTQQEDSAVYLCASSPRHSSSYEQYFGPGTRLTVT.

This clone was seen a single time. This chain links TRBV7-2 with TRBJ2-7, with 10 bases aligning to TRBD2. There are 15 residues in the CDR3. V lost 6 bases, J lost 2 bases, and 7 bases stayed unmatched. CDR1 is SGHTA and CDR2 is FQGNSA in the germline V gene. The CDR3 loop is CASRSSGSPPYEQYF. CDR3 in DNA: TGTGCCAGCAGATCTAGCGGGAGTCCCCCCTACGAGCAGTACTTC.

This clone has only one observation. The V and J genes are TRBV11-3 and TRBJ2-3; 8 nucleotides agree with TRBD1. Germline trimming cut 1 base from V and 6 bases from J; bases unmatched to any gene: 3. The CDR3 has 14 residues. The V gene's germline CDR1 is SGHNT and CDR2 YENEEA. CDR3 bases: TGTGCCAGCAGCTTAGGGACAGGGCGTGATACGCAGTATTTT. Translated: CASSLGTGRDTQYF.

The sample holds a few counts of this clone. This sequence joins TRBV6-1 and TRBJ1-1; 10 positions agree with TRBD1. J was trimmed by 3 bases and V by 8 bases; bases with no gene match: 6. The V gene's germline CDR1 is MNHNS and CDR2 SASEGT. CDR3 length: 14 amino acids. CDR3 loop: CASRGQGGHTEAFF. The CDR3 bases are TGTGCCAGCCGAGGACAGGGGGGCCACACTGAAGCTTTCTTT.

The DNA of the CDR3 is TGCAGCGTTGAACAGGGGGTCGGAGATACGCAGTATTTT. It yields the protein CSVEQGVGDTQYF. V gene TRBV29-1 combines with J gene TRBJ2-3; 7 positions match TRBD1. Germline V gene data show CDR1 as SQVTM and CDR2 as ANQGSEA. Trimming took 2 bases from V and 5 from J; bases not matched to a gene: 4. The CDR3 totals 13 residues.

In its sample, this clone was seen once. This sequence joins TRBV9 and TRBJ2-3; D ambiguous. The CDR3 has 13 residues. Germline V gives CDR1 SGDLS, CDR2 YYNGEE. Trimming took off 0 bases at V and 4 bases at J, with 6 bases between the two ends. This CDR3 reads CASSVVYSDTQYF. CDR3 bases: TGTGCCAGCAGCGTAGTTTATTCAGATACGCAGTATTTT. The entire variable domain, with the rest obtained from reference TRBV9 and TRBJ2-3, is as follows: DSGVTQTPKHLITATGQRVTLRCSPRSGDLSVYWYQQSLDQGLQFLIQYYNGEERAKGNILERFSAQQFPDLHSELNLSSLELGDSALYFCASSVVYSDTQYFGPGTRLTVL.

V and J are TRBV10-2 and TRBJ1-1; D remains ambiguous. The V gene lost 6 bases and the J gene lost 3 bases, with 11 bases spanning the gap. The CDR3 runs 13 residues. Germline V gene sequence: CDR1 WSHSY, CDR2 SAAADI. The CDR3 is CASRQSPDTEAFF. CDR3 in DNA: TGCGCCAGCAGGCAAAGCCCTGACACTGAAGCTTTCTTT.

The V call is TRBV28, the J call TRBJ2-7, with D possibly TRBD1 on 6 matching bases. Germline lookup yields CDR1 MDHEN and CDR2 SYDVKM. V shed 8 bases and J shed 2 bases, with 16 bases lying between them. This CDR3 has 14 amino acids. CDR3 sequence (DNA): TGTGCCAGCGGCGGACAGCCCCGGACCTACGAGCAGTACTTC. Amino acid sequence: CASGGQPRTYEQYF.

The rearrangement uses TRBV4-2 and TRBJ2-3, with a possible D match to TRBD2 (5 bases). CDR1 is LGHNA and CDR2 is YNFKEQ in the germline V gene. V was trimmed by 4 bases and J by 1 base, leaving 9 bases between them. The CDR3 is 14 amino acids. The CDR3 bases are TGTGCCAGCAGCCCTCTGGAGGGCACAGATACGCAGTATTTT. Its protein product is CASSPLEGTDTQYF.

DNA for the CDR3: TGTGCCAGCAGCTTCGTTTCAGGGGGTCGGACTAGCGGGAGGGCGGCTGAGCAGTTCTTC. Its translation: CASSFVSGGRTSGRAAEQFF. This chain uses TRBV7-3 with TRBJ2-1, with 15 nucleotides matching TRBD2. The trim removed 3 bases at V and 9 bases at J, leaving 18 bases unmatched. The V gene's germline CDR1 is SGHTA and CDR2 FQGTGA. CDR3 size: 20 residues.

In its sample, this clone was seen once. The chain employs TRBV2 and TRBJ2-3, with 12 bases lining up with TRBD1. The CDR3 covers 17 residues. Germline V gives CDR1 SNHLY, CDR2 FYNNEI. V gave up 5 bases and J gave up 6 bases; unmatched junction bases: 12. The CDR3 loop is CASSNGPGQGAYDTQYF. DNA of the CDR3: TGTGCCAGCAGTAATGGACCGGGACAGGGGGCATATGATACGCAGTATTTT.

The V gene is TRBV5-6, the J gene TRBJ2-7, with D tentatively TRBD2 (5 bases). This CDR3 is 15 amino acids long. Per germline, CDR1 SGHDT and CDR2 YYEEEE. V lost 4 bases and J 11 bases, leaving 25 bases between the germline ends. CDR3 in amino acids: CASSPREGGYSREYF. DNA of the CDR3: TGTGCCAGCAGCCCCAGAGAGGGCGGATATTCCCGGGAGTACTTC.

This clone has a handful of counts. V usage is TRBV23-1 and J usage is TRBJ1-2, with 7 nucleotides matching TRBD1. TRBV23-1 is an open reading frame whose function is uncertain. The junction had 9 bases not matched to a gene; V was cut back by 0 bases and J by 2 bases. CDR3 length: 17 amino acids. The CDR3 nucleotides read TGCGCCAGCAGTCAATCGGACAGGCGCACTACAAACTATGGCTACACCTTC. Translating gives CASSQSDRRTTNYGYTF.

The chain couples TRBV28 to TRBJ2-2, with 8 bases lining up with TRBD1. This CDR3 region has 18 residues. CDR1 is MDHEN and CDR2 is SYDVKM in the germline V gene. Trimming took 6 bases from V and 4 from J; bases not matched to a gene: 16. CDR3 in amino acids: CASRRGRGPNIFTGELFF. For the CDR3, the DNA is TGTGCCAGCAGGAGGGGCAGGGGGCCGAATATTTTCACCGGGGAGCTGTTTTTT. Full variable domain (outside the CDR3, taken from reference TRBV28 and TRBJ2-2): DVKVTQSSRYLVKRTGEKVFLECVQDMDHENMFWYRQDPGLGLRLIYFSYDVKMKEKGDIPEGYSVSREKKERFSLILESASTNQTSMYLCASRRGRGPNIFTGELFFGEGSRLTVL.